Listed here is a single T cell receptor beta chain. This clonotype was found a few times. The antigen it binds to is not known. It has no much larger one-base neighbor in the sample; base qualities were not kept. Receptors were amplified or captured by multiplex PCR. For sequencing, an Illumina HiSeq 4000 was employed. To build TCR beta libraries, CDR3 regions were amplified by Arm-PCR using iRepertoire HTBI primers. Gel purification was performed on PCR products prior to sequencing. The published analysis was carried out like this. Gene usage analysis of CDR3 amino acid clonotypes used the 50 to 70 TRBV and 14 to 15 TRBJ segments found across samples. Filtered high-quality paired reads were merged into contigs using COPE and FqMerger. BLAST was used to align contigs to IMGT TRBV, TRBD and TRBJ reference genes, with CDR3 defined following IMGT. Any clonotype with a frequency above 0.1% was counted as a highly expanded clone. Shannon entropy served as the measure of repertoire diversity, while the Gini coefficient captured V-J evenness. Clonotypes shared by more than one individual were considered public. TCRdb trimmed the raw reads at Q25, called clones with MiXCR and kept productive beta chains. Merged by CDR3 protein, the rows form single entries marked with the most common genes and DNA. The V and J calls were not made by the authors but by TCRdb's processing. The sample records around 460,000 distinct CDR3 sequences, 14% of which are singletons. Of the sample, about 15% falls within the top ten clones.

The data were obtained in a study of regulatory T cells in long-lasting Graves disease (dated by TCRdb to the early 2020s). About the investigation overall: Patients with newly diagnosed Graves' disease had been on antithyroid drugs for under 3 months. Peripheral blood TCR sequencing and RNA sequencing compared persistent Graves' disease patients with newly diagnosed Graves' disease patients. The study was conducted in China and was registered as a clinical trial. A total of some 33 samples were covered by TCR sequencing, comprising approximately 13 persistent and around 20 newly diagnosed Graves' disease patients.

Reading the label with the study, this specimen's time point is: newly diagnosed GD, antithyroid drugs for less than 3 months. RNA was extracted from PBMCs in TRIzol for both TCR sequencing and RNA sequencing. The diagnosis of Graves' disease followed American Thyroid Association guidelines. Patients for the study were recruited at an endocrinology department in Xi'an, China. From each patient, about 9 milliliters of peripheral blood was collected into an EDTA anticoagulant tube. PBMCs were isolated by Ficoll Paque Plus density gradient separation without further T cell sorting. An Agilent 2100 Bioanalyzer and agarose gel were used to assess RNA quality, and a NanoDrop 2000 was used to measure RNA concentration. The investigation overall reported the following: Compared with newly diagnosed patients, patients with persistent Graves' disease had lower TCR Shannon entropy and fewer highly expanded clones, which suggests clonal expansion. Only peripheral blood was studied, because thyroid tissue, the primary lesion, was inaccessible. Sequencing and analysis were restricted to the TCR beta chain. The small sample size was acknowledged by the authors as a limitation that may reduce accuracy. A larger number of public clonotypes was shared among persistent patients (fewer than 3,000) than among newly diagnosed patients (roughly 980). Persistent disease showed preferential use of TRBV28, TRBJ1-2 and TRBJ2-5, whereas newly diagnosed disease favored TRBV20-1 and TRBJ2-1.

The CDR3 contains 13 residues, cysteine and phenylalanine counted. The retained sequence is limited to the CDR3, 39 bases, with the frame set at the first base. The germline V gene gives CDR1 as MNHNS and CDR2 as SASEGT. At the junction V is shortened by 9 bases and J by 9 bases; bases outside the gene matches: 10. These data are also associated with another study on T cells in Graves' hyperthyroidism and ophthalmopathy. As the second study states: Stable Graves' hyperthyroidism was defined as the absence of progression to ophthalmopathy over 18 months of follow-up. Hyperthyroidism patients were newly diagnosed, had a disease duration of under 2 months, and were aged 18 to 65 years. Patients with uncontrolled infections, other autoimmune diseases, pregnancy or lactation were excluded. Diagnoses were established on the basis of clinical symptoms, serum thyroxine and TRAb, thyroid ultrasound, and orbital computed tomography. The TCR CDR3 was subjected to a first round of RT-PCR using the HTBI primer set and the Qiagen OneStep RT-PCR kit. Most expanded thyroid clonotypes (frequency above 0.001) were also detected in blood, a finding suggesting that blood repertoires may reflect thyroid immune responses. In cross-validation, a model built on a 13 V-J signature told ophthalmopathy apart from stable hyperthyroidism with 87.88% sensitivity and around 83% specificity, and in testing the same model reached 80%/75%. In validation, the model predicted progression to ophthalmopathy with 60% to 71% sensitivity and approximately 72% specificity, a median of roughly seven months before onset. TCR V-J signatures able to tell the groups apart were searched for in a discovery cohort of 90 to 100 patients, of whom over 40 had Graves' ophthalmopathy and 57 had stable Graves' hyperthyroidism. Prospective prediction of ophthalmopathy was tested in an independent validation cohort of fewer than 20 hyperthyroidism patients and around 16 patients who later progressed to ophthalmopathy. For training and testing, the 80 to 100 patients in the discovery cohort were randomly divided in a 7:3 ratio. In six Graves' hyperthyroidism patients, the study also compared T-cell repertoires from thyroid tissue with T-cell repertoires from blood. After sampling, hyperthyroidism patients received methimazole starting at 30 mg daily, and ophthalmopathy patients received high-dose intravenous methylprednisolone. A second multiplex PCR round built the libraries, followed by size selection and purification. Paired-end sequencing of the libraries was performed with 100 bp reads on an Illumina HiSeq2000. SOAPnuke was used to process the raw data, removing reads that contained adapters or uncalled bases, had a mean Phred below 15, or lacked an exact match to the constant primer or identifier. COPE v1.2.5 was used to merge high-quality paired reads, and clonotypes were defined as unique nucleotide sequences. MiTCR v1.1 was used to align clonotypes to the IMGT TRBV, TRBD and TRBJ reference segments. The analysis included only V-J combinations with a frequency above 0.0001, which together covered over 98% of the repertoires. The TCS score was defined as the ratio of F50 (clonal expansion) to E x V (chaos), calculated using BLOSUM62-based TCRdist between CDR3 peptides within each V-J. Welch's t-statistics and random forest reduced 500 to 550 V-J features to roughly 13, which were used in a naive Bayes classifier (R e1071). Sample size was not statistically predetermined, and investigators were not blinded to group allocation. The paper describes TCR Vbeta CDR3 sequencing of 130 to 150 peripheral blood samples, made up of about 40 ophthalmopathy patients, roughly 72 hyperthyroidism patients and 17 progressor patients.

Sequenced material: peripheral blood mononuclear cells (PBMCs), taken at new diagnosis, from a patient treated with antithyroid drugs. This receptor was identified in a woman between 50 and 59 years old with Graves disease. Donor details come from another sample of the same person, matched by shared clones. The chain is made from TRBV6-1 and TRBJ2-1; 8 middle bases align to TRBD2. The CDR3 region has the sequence CASLLADLGEQFF. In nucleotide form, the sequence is TGTGCCAGTTTACTAGCGGACCTGGGTGAGCAGTTCTTC.